This T cell receptor (beta chain) was retrieved from a study of T cells in Graves' hyperthyroidism and ophthalmopathy. Many counts were recorded for this clonotype. Germline V CDR1 and CDR2: SGHTA, FQGTGA. V lost 5 bases and J lost 11, with 18 bases in between. This CDR3 region has 14 residues. What was amplified from RNA transcripts were TCR beta CDR3 regions. The study used the HTBI primer set for a first-round RT-PCR of the TCR CDR3. TCRdb re-called the multiplex PCR reads through MiXCR, storing one row per CDR3 protein. The sample lists under 550,000 distinct CDR3 sequences, roughly 13% occurring once.

Sequenced material: blood. This receptor was taken from a woman younger than 35 with Graves' hyperthyroidism. V and J are TRBV7-3 and TRBJ1-4, with D possibly TRBD1 on 5 matching bases. CDR3 in DNA: TGTGCCAGCAGCCCGGACATCCTACTGGGGAAACTGTTTTTT. This gives the protein CASSPDILLGKLFF.